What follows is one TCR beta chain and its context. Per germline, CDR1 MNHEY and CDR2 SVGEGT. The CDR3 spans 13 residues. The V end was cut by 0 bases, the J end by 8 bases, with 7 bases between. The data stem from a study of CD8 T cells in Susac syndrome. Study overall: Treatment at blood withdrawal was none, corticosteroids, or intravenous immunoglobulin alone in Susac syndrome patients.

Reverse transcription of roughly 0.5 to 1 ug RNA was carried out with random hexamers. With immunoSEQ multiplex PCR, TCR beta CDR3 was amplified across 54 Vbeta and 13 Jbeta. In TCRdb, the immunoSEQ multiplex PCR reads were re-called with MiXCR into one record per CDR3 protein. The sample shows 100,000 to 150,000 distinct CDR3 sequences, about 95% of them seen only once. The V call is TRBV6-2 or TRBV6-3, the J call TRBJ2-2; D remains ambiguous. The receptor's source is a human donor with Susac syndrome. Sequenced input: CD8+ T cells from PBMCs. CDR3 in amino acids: CASSYSILGELFF. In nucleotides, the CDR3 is TGTGCCAGCAGTTACTCGATTCTAGGGGAGCTGTTTTTT.